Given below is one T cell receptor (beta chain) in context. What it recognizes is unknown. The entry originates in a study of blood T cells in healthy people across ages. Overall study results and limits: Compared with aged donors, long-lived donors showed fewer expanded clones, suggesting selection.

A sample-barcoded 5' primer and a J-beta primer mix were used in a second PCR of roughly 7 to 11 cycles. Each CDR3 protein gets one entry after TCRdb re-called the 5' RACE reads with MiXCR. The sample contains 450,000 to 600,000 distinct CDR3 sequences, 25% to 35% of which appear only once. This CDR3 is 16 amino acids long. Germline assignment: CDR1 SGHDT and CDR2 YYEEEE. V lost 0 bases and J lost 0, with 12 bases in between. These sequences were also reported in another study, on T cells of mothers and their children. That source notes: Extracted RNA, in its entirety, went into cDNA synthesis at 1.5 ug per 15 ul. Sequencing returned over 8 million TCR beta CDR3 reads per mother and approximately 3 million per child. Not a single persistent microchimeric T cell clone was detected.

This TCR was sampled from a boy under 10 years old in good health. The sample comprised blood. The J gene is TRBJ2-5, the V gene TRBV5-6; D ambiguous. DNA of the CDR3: TGTGCCAGCAGCTTGGAGGCCTTCTGGGACCAAGAGACCCAGTACTTC. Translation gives CASSLEAFWDQETQYF.